This TCR beta chain was sequenced during a study of shared clonotypes between healthy human individuals. Across the whole study: Three CD4 naive, three CD4 memory, two CD8 naive and one CD8 memory plate were used per donor.

The CDR3 totals 15 residues. Germline trimming cut 7 bases from V and 6 bases from J; bases unmatched to any gene: 8. In germline, CDR1 is LNHDA, CDR2 SQIVND (reference sequence). The input for sorted-subset replicate PCRs was approximately 210 ng DNA, some 28,000 T cell genomes. Libraries were prepared by immunoSEQ multiplex PCR; TCRdb keeps only in-frame clonotypes and omits some of them. The sample lists about 1 million clones; 60% to 80% were seen once. What was sequenced was memory CD4+ T cells sorted from blood. Specified subset: CD45RA-negative fraction. This chain connects TRBV19 to TRBJ1-6; 8 nucleotides match TRBD1. The TCR was taken from a man younger than 30 in good health. Written as DNA, the CDR3 is TGTGCCAGTACCTCAGGGGGCCGGGGTAATTCACCCCTCCACTTT. Its translation: CASTSGGRGNSPLHF.